A single sample is the source of the 8 T cell receptor beta chains below, sequenced in a study of T cells after yellow fever vaccination. Via MiXCR, TCRdb re-called the 5' RACE reads, giving one row per CDR3 protein. The data show some 390,000 distinct CDR3 sequences, about 6.2% seen once. Sequencing used PBMCs, obtained 5 days after the yellow fever booster vaccination. Source of these receptors: a man aged 30 to 39 who received the YFV17D yellow fever vaccine.

This clonotype was found many times. The rearrangement joins TRBV20-1 to TRBJ1-1, with D unresolved. The V end lost 6 bases, the J end lost 10 bases, and 18 bases lay between the germline ends. Germline CDR1 reads DFQATT; CDR2 reads SNEGSKA (reference sequence). This CDR3 is built from 12 residues. The CDR3 sequence is CSAEVRGAAAFF. For the CDR3, the DNA is TGCAGTGCGGAGGTCCGGGGAGCGGCAGCTTTCTTT.

This clonotype has just a few counts. This chain uses TRBV11-2 with TRBJ2-3; TRBD2 matches at 7 bases. Unmatched junction bases numbered 9, after V lost 5 bases and J lost 4 bases. CDR3 length: 15 residues. Germline lookup yields CDR1 SGHAT and CDR2 FQNNGV. CDR3 in DNA: TGTGCCAGCAGCCCTATGGGGGGGGGTTCAGATACGCAGTATTTT. This translates into CASSPMGGGSDTQYF.

The sample holds many counts of this clonotype. The rearrangement links TRBV7-9 to TRBJ2-7; no firm D call. Germline V gene data show CDR1 as SEHNR and CDR2 as FQNEAQ (reference sequence). The CDR3 sequence is 15 residues long. V gave up 2 bases and J gave up 1 base, with 12 bases separating them. CDR3: CASSLSLSESYEQYF. The CDR3 DNA is TGTGCCAGCAGCTTAAGTCTCAGTGAGTCCTACGAGCAGTACTTC.

This clonotype was picked up many times. The genes are TRBV5-1 and TRBJ2-2; D remains ambiguous. Trimming removed 2 bases at V and 5 bases at J, with 7 bases between. Per the germline V gene, CDR1 is SGHRS and CDR2 is YFSETQ. The CDR3 is 13 amino acids. The chain's CDR3 is CASSLTETGELFF. CDR3 sequence (DNA): TGCGCCAGCAGCTTAACGGAGACCGGGGAGCTGTTTTTT.

This clonotype appeared a few times. V is TRBV20-1 and J is TRBJ1-2; D possibly corresponds to TRBD1 (5 bases). V was trimmed by 0 bases and J by 8 bases, leaving 13 bases between them. The CDR3 runs 13 residues. Germline values: CDR1 DFQATT, CDR2 SNEGSKA (reference sequence). CDR3 sequence (DNA): TGCAGTGCTAGAGATCAGGGAACGTGGGGCTACACCTTC. It translates to CSARDQGTWGYTF.

This clonotype appeared a few times. This sequence joins TRBV5-4 and TRBJ2-2; either TRBD1 or TRBD2 may fit D (5 bases each). Trimming stripped 3 bases from V and 7 bases from J, with 25 bases between. CDR3 length: 18 residues. The germline gives CDR1 SGHNT, CDR2 YYREEE (reference sequence). The CDR3 bases are TGTGCCAGCAGCTCCGGGACCAAAGGTCGGGTCAGGGTCGGGGAGCTGTTTTTT. It translates to CASSSGTKGRVRVGELFF.

The chain recombines TRBV29-1 with TRBJ2-3, with D perhaps TRBD1 or TRBD2 (5 bases each). Trimming removed 2 bases from V and 1 base from J, with 10 bases in between. The CDR3 spans 14 residues. CDR1 is SQVTM and CDR2 is ANQGSEA in the germline V gene. The CDR3 sequence is CSVELGDGTDTQYF. The CDR3 DNA reads TGCAGCGTTGAACTCGGGGACGGCACAGATACGCAGTATTTT.

This clonotype was counted a few times. The chain combines TRBV5-1 with TRBJ2-7, with 10 bases identical to TRBD2. Unmatched junction bases numbered 9, after V lost 5 bases and J lost 4 bases. Per the germline V gene, CDR1 is SGHRS and CDR2 is YFSETQ. The CDR3 spans 15 residues. The CDR3 region is CASSGTLAGVYEQYF. DNA of the CDR3: TGCGCCAGCAGTGGAACCCTAGCGGGAGTGTACGAGCAGTACTTC.